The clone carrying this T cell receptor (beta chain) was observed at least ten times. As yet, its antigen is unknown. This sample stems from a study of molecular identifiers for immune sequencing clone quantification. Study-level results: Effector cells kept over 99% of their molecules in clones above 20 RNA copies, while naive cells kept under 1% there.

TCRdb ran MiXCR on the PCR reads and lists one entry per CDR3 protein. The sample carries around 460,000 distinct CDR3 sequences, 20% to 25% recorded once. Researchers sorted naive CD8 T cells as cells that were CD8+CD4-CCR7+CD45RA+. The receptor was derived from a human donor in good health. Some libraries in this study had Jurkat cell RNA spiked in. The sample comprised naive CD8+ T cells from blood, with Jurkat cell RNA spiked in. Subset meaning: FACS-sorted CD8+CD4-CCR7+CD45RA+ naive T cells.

CDR3 amino acids: CASSFSVDQETQYF. The CDR3 DNA reads TGTGCCAGCAGCTTTTCAGTAGACCAAGAGACCCAGTACTTC. The chain joins TRBV7-2 to TRBJ2-5; no definite D call. Deletions cut 3 bases from V and 0 bases from J, with 8 bases between. The CDR3 is 14 residues long. Germline V lookup: CDR1 SGHTA, CDR2 FQGNSA.